This T cell receptor beta chain comes out of a study of blood T cell repertoires in COVID-19. Study-wide background: Acute-phase and convalescent COVID-19 samples originated in the United States, Italy and Spain. Sources were T cells, B-cell-depleted T cells, or PBMCs; the material itself was cDNA or gDNA.

Germline loops: CDR1 MDHEN, CDR2 SYDVKM. The CDR3 spans 12 residues. Trimming shortened V by 5 bases and J by 3 bases, and 7 bases separated the two germline ends. In the authors' methods: Amplification from reference gene primers served as the basis for estimated nucleated cell counts. Generated by immunoSEQ multiplex PCR, the TCRdb table keeps only in-frame clones and is missing some. D and trimming come from the DNA, and the V and J calls and clone size come from that table. There are approximately 240,000 clones in the sample; roughly 82% occur only once, and under 5.5% lies in the top ten. The chain combines TRBV28 with TRBJ1-2; D may be TRBD1 (6 bases). The sequencing input was peripheral blood. The TCR comes from a woman of 80 years or more with active or convalescent COVID-19. The CDR3 protein is CASSQGYYGYTF. CDR3 nucleotides: TGTGCCAGCAGTCAGGGGTACTATGGCTACACCTTC.